The 9 T cell receptor beta chains below come from one sample, sequenced in a study of spatial heterogeneity in lung cancer. MiXCR, run by TCRdb on the 5' RACE reads, gives a single entry per CDR3 protein. Among tens of thousands of distinct CDR3 sequences listed, roughly 8% were seen once. Time point in this sample: sample taken at primary tumor resection. Sequenced here: PBMCs, sampled at surgery. These receptor sequences come from a male donor with early-stage non-small cell lung cancer.

This clonotype has ten or more counts. The chain has TRBV6-1 and TRBJ2-1; D uncertain. Germline loops: CDR1 MNHNS, CDR2 SASEGT. The CDR3 totals 14 residues. V dropped 2 bases and J dropped 6 bases, with 11 bases sitting between them. The CDR3 DNA follows: TGTGCCAGCAGTGAAATGGTTAGATCCAATGAGCAGTTCTTC. Translated, it gives CASSEMVRSNEQFF.

Comments on this clonotype: A read error may be the cause here, since a much bigger clone is one base away. The rearrangement uses TRBV12-3 or TRBV12-4 and TRBJ2-1; D remains ambiguous. The CDR3 loop spans 13 amino acids. This CDR3 reads CASTPRPWNEQLF. CDR3 nucleotide sequence: TGTGCCAGCACTCCACGTCCATGGAATGAGCAGCTCTTC.

The rearrangement uses TRBV29-1 and TRBJ2-3; the D gene is possibly TRBD2 (6 bases). The V gene's germline CDR1 is SQVTM and CDR2 ANQGSEA. This CDR3 is built from 13 residues. V gave up 3 bases and J gave up 2 bases, with 9 bases separating them. The CDR3 coding sequence is TGCAGCGTTGATAGCGGAACCACAGATACGCAGTATTTT. This translates into CSVDSGTTDTQYF.

In its sample, this clonotype was seen many times. V usage is TRBV12-3 or TRBV12-4 and J usage is TRBJ2-4; D is perhaps TRBD2 (6 bases). This CDR3 has 15 amino acids. Trimming removed 3 bases from V and 1 base from J, with 10 bases in between. As DNA, the CDR3 is TGTGCCAGCAGTTTGCGGCGGGACGCCAAAAACATTCAGTACTTC. Amino acid sequence: CASSLRRDAKNIQYF.

Notes on this clonotype: It may be a read error: a sequence one base away is much more abundant. The V call is TRBV27, the J call TRBJ2-5, with a tentative D call TRBD2 (5 bases). This CDR3 has 16 amino acids. The V gene's germline CDR1 is MNHEY and CDR2 SMNVEV (reference sequence). CDR3 in DNA: TGTGCCAGCAGTCCAATCCGAGGGAGCAAACAAGAGTCCCAGTACTTC. It yields the protein CASSPIRGSKQESQYF.

This clonotype has a count of ten or more. The chain employs TRBV7-2 and TRBJ2-1; no firm D call. Per germline, CDR1 SGHTA and CDR2 FQGNSA. The length of the CDR3 is 17 residues. Trimming took off 0 bases at V and 6 bases at J, with 18 bases between the two ends. In DNA form, the CDR3 reads TGTGCCAGCAGCTTAGCGATCGCTAGTAGTGGGTCCAATGAGCAGTTCTTC. The encoded protein is CASSLAIASSGSNEQFF. The full variable domain, with the rest looked up from reference TRBV7-2 and TRBJ2-1, is GAGVSQSPSNKVTEKGKDVELRCDPISGHTALYWYRQSLGQGLEFLIYFQGNSAPDKSGLPSDRFSAERTGGSVSTLTIQRTQQEDSAVYLCASSLAIASSGSNEQFFGPGTRLTVL.

The sample holds many counts of this clonotype. V is TRBV25-1 and J is TRBJ1-2, with D possibly matching TRBD1 (6 bases). Germline V gives CDR1 MGHDK, CDR2 SYGVNS. CDR3 size: 11 residues. Trimming stripped 7 bases from V and 8 bases from J, with 11 bases between. The CDR3 loop is CASTTGAGYTF. The CDR3 coding sequence is TGTGCCAGCACGACAGGAGCCGGCTACACCTTC.

This clonotype was detected many times. The rearrangement uses TRBV7-2 and TRBJ2-2, with 12 bases lining up with TRBD1. Per the germline V gene, CDR1 is SGHTA and CDR2 is FQGNSA. V lost 4 bases to trimming and J lost 4 bases; unmatched junction nucleotides: 4. The CDR3 runs 16 residues. CDR3 sequence reads: CASSSGQGARTGELFF. The CDR3 DNA reads TGTGCCAGCAGCTCGGGACAGGGGGCGCGCACCGGGGAGCTGTTTTTT.

This clonotype was observed a few times. The CDR3 nucleotides are TGTGCCACCAGCAAGTCCGGGACGCTCAGGGACACTGAAGCTTTCTTT. Encoded protein: CATSKSGTLRDTEAFF. This chain joins TRBV15 and TRBJ1-1; TRBD1 might be the D (5 bases). The V gene lost 4 bases and the J gene lost 3 bases, with 18 bases spanning the gap. The CDR3 has 16 amino acids. CDR1 and CDR2 from the germline V gene are LNHNV and YYDKDF (reference sequence). The full variable domain, completed using reference TRBV15 and TRBJ1-1, is DAMVIQNPRYQVTQFGKPVTLSCSQTLNHNVMYWYQQKSSQAPKLLFHYYDKDFNNEADTPDNFQSRRPNTSFCFLDIRSPGLGDTAMYLCATSKSGTLRDTEAFFGQGTRLTVV.